These 22 T cell receptor beta chains share one sample of origin, sequenced in a study of shared clonotypes between healthy human individuals. The repertoire was sequenced with immunoSEQ multiplex PCR; TCRdb's copy has only in-frame clones and lacks some. This sample has 1,400,000 or so clones; about 98.5% occur once, and the top ten carry 0.36%. The specimen was naive CD4+ T cells sorted from blood. Subset denoted: CD45RA+ positively selected. The receptor set was obtained from a man aged 30 to 45 in good health.

The genes are TRBV18 and TRBJ1-5; D ambiguous. Germline values: CDR1 KGHSH, CDR2 LQKENI. The V gene lost 2 bases and the J gene lost 0 bases, with 14 bases spanning the gap. CDR3 length: 17 amino acids. The CDR3 sequence: CASSPFGQADSNQPQHF. CDR3 DNA: TGTGCCAGCTCACCATTTGGGCAGGCCGATAGCAATCAGCCCCAGCATTTT.

V usage is TRBV5-1 and J usage is TRBJ2-2; TRBD1 is a possible D gene (7 bases). Germline lookup yields CDR1 SGHRS and CDR2 YFSETQ. CDR3 length: 17 amino acids. V lost 0 bases, J lost 5 bases, and 17 bases lay in between. CDR3 sequence reads: CASSLAGTAGGTGELFF. As DNA, the CDR3 is TGCGCCAGCAGCTTGGCCGGGACAGCCGGAGGGACCGGGGAGCTGTTTTTT.

The J gene is TRBJ2-3, the V gene TRBV7-2, with 10 bases that match TRBD2. The length of the CDR3 is 16 residues. Germline V gene sequence: CDR1 SGHTA, CDR2 FQGNSA. J was trimmed by 4 bases and V by 0 bases; bases with no gene match: 4. CDR3 DNA sequence: TGTGCCAGCAGCTTAGCCGGGACTAGCGATGCAGATACGCAGTATTTT. Protein: CASSLAGTSDADTQYF.

Details on this clone: Different DNA sequences within this sample yield the same CDR3. The chain carries TRBV28 and TRBJ2-7, with a tentative D call TRBD2 (6 bases). Trimming shortened V by 4 bases and J by 4 bases, and 11 bases separated the two germline ends. This CDR3 comprises 13 residues. Per germline, CDR1 MDHEN and CDR2 SYDVKM. CDR3 loop: CASSSPGRYEQYF. CDR3 nucleotides: TGTGCCAGCAGTTCGCCGGGGAGGTACGAGCAGTACTTC.

The CDR3 DNA sequence: TGTGCCAGCGGCACCAGGGGGGGGTACGAGCAGTACTTC. This encodes CASGTRGGYEQYF. The chain carries TRBV6-5 and TRBJ2-7; TRBD1 or TRBD2 may be the D gene (7 bases each). Germline V gene data show CDR1 as MNHEY and CDR2 as SVGAGI. The CDR3 runs 13 residues. The V gene lost 8 bases and the J gene lost 4 bases, with 15 bases spanning the gap.

This clone occurred once. The chain carries TRBV30 and TRBJ1-5; D is unclear. This CDR3 has 14 residues. The V end lost 2 bases, the J end lost 0 bases, and 8 bases lay between the germline ends. Germline CDR1 GTSNPN, CDR2 SVGIG (reference sequence). CDR3: CAWSYGVSNQPQHF. The CDR3 DNA reads as TGTGCCTGGAGTTATGGGGTTAGCAATCAGCCCCAGCATTTT.

J is TRBJ1-1 and V is TRBV5-6; D is undetermined. The length of the CDR3 is 15 residues. V shed 1 base and J shed 2 bases, with 12 bases lying between them. Germline V CDR1 and CDR2: SGHDT, YYEEEE. CDR3 sequence: CASSLYRTYNTEAFF. The CDR3 coding sequence is TGTGCCAGCAGCTTGTACCGGACGTATAACACTGAAGCTTTCTTT.

The gene calls are TRBV28 and TRBJ2-3, with D tentatively TRBD2 (5 bases). Germline V gene sequence: CDR1 MDHEN, CDR2 SYDVKM. The CDR3 has 15 amino acids. Trimming pared 6 bases from V and 3 bases from J, leaving 16 bases between. Here the CDR3 reads CASRLTGVLTDTQYF. The CDR3 DNA reads as TGTGCCAGCAGATTAACCGGGGTTCTTACAGATACGCAGTATTTT. Complete variable domain (other parts from reference TRBV28 and TRBJ2-3): DVKVTQSSRYLVKRTGEKVFLECVQDMDHENMFWYRQDPGLGLRLIYFSYDVKMKEKGDIPEGYSVSREKKERFSLILESASTNQTSMYLCASRLTGVLTDTQYFGPGTRLTVL.

The chain joins TRBV5-6 to TRBJ2-7; D is uncertain. The CDR3 is 13 amino acids. Germline CDR1 and CDR2: SGHDT and YYEEEE. V lost 0 bases, J lost 2 bases, and 6 bases lay in between. As DNA, the CDR3 is TGTGCCAGCAGCTTGGCTGTGACCTACGAGCAGTACTTC. It translates to CASSLAVTYEQYF.

This clone has only one observation. The chain's CDR3 is CASSHGPLEGTGELFF. The CDR3 DNA is TGTGCCAGCAGCCACGGACCCCTAGAGGGGACCGGGGAGCTGTTTTTT. V and J are TRBV11-3 and TRBJ2-2; the D gene could be TRBD1 or TRBD2 (5 bases each). The CDR3 totals 16 residues. V lost 5 bases and J 5 bases, leaving 18 bases between the germline ends. Germline values: CDR1 SGHNT, CDR2 YENEEA. The full variable domain, with the rest looked up from reference TRBV11-3 and TRBJ2-2, is EAGVVQSPRYKIIEKKQPVAFWCNPISGHNTLYWYLQNLGQGPELLIRYENEEAVDDSQLPKDRFSAERLKGVDSTLKIQPAELGDSAVYLCASSHGPLEGTGELFFGEGSRLTVL.

This chain links TRBV27 with TRBJ2-7; D is perhaps TRBD2 (5 bases). Trimming removed 3 bases at V and 6 bases at J, with 12 bases between. Germline V CDR1 and CDR2: MNHEY, SMNVEV (reference sequence). The CDR3 spans 13 residues. CDR3 loop: CASSFVPRGEQYF. Written as DNA, the CDR3 is TGTGCCAGCAGTTTTGTCCCCCGGGGCGAGCAGTACTTC.

This sequence joins TRBV29-1 and TRBJ2-5, with D possibly being TRBD1 (5 bases). With 4 bases removed from V and 5 bases from J, the gap between germline ends came to 8 bases. The V gene's germline CDR1 is SQVTM and CDR2 ANQGSEA. CDR3 length equals 11 residues. In DNA, the CDR3 is TGCAGCGTTGTGGGGCAGGAGACCCAGTACTTC. Translated: CSVVGQETQYF. The full variable domain, rest sourced from reference TRBV29-1 and TRBJ2-5, is SAVISQKPSRDICQRGTSLTIQCQVDSQVTMMFWYRQQPGQSLTLIATANQGSEATYESGFVIDKFPISRPNLTFSTLTVSNMSPEDSSIYLCSVVGQETQYFGPGTRLLVL.

On this clone: Distinct nucleotide sequences in the sample also encode this CDR3. This chain uses TRBV6-1 with TRBJ2-7, with 9 positions matching TRBD1. CDR1 is MNHNS and CDR2 is SASEGT in the germline V gene. J gave up 0 bases and V 8 bases, and 5 bases lay outside the gene matches. The CDR3 sequence is 14 residues long. The CDR3 bases are TGTGCCAGCTCTTCGGGACAGGGCTCCTACGAGCAGTACTTC. Residues: CASSSGQGSYEQYF.

The chain uses TRBV18 and TRBJ1-5, with D possibly matching TRBD1 (6 bases). Per germline, CDR1 KGHSH and CDR2 LQKENI. V lost 4 bases and J lost 9, with 16 bases in between. The CDR3 length is 14 residues. The DNA for the CDR3 is TGTGCCAGCTCACAGGTGGGGGGCGGTAGGCCCCAGCATTTT. As protein: CASSQVGGGRPQHF.

As for this clone: Within the sample, other DNA sequences also encode this same CDR3. The chain has TRBV11-2 and TRBJ2-7; D gene unclear. CDR1 and CDR2 (germline): SGHAT, FQNNGV. CDR3 length: 11 amino acids. V lost 6 bases, J lost 7 bases, and 10 bases lay in between. The CDR3: CASSLLYEQYF. The CDR3 DNA is TGTGCCAGCAGTCTTCTTTATGAGCAGTACTTC.

The chain carries TRBV18 and TRBJ2-5; D not resolved. V gave up 6 bases and J gave up 2 bases, with 10 bases separating them. The CDR3 totals 13 residues. Germline lookup yields CDR1 KGHSH and CDR2 LQKENI. CDR3 in amino acids: CASSRVSQETQYF. The CDR3 DNA reads TGTGCCAGCTCTCGGGTCTCTCAAGAGACCCAGTACTTC.

V and J are TRBV6-1 and TRBJ1-5, with D possibly matching TRBD1 (6 bases). Trimming removed 2 bases at V and 1 base at J, with 21 bases between. This CDR3 spans 19 amino acids. The germline V gene encodes CDR1 MNHNS and CDR2 SASEGT. CDR3 DNA: TGTGCCAGCAGTGAATGGGGGGGGCCCGGAGGTTTGAGCAATCAGCCCCAGCATTTT. The encoded protein is CASSEWGGPGGLSNQPQHF.

The chain joins TRBV9 to TRBJ2-1, with D possibly being TRBD1 (5 bases). The CDR3 is 15 residues long. Trimming stripped 0 bases from V and 9 bases from J, with 16 bases between. Germline V gene data show CDR1 as SGDLS and CDR2 as YYNGEE. The CDR3 loop reads CASSVAGAPPGEQFF. The DNA for the CDR3 is TGTGCCAGCAGCGTAGCTGGGGCCCCACCGGGTGAGCAGTTCTTC.

V is TRBV7-2 and J is TRBJ2-1, with D maybe TRBD2 (6 bases). The CDR3 totals 15 residues. Trimming cost V 1 base and J 7 bases, with 14 bases left between them. Germline V lookup: CDR1 SGHTA, CDR2 FQGNSA. In nucleotides, the CDR3 is TGTGCCAGCAGCTTAGTGTGGGGAGCGGGTAATGAGCAGTTCTTC. Encoded protein: CASSLVWGAGNEQFF.

This chain links TRBV28 with TRBJ2-7, with a possible D match to TRBD2 (5 bases). Germline V gives CDR1 MDHEN, CDR2 SYDVKM. Deletions cut 3 bases from V and 2 bases from J, with 20 bases between. This CDR3 contains 17 residues. The CDR3 DNA is TGTGCCAGCAGTTTTATAATCACGCTAGCCCCCACCTACGAGCAGTACTTC. Translation: CASSFIITLAPTYEQYF. Combining the CDR3 with reference TRBV28 and TRBJ2-7 gives the whole variable domain DVKVTQSSRYLVKRTGEKVFLECVQDMDHENMFWYRQDPGLGLRLIYFSYDVKMKEKGDIPEGYSVSREKKERFSLILESASTNQTSMYLCASSFIITLAPTYEQYFGPGTRLTVT.

Notes on this clone: Other DNA sequences of this sample code for an identical CDR3. This chain connects TRBV18 to TRBJ1-5, with D possibly being TRBD1 (6 bases). Germline V gene sequence: CDR1 KGHSH, CDR2 LQKENI. The V gene lost 5 bases and the J gene lost 7 bases, with 12 bases spanning the gap. CDR3 size: 13 residues. This chain's CDR3 is CASSTDRNQPQHF. The CDR3 nucleotides read TGTGCCAGCTCAACCGACAGGAACCAGCCCCAGCATTTT.

The V call is TRBV7-9, the J call TRBJ2-7; 10 bases match TRBD2. The V gene's germline CDR1 is SEHNR and CDR2 FQNEAQ (reference sequence). After removal of 8 bases from V and 2 bases from J, the junction contained 9 bases not matched to a gene. The CDR3 has 15 amino acids. The CDR3 loop is CASSELAGAPYEQYF. The CDR3 DNA reads as TGTGCCAGCTCCGAGCTAGCGGGAGCCCCCTACGAGCAGTACTTC.